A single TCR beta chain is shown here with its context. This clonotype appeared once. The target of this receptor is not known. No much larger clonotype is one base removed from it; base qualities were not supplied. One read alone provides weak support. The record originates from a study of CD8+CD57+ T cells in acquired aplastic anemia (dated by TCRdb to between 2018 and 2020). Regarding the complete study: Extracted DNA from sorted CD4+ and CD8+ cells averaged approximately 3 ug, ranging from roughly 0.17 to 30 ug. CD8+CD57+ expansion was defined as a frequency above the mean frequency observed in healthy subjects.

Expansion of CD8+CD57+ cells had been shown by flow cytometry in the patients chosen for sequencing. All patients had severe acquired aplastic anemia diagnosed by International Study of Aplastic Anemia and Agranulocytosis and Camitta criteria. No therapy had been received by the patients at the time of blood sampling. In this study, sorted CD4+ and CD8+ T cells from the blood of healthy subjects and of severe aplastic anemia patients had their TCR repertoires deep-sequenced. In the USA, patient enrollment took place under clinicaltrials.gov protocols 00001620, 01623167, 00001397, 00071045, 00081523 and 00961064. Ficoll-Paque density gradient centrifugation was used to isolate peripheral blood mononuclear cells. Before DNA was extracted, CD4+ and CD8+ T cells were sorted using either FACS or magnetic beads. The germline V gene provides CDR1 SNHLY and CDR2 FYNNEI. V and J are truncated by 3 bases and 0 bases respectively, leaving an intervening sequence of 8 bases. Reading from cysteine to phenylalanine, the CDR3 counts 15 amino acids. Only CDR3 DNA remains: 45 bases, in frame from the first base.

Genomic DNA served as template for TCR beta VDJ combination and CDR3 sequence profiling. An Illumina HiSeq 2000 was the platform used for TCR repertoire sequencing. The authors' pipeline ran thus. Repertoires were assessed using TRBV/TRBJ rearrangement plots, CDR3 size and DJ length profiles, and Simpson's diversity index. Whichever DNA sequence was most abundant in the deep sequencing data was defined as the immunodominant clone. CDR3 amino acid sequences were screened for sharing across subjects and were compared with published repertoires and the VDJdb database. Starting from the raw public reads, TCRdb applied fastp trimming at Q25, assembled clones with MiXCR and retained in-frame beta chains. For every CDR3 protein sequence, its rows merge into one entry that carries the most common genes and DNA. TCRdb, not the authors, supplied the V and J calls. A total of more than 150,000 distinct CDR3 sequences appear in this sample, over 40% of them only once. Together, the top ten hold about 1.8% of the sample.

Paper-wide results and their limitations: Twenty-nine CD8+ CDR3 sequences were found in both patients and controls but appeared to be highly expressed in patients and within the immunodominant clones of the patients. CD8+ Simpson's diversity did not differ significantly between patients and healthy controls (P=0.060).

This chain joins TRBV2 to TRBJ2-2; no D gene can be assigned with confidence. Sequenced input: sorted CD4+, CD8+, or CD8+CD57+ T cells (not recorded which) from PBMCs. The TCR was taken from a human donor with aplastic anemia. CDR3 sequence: CASSDRDPNTGELFF. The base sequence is TGTGCCAGCAGTGACAGAGATCCGAACACCGGGGAGCTGTTTTTT.